This T cell receptor beta chain came from a study of blood T cell repertoires in COVID-19. About the research overall: The analysed material was cDNA or gDNA that came from T cells, B-cell-depleted T cells, or PBMCs.

The germline CDR1 and CDR2 sequences are SGHNT and YYREEE (reference sequence). The CDR3 covers 15 residues. V dropped 4 bases and J dropped 2 bases, with 12 bases sitting between them. Here immunoSEQ multiplex PCR was the method, and the copy in TCRdb shows in-frame clones only, minus some. There are 150,000 to 200,000 clones in the sample; around 84% occur only once, and 4.5% to 7.5% lies in the top ten. The sequenced material came from PBMCs or T cells enriched from blood (not recorded which). This TCR was sampled from a man aged 35 to 55 who had recovered from COVID-19. This chain connects TRBV5-4 to TRBJ2-2; maybe TRBD1 (6 bases). The CDR3 protein is CASSAGQSNTGELFF. The CDR3, as DNA: TGTGCCAGCAGCGCCGGACAGAGCAACACCGGGGAGCTGTTTTTT.